Each of the 18 T cell receptor beta chains below was sequenced from the same sample in a study of type 1 regulatory T cells. Each CDR3 protein gets one entry after TCRdb re-called the reads with MiXCR. The sample contains 80,000 to 100,000 distinct CDR3 sequences, 25% to 40% of which appear only once. The specimen sequenced was CD4+ T cells, either the whole sample or a sorted fraction (not recorded which). Receptors were obtained from a human donor in good health.

The CDR3 spells CASSRGNEQFF. As DNA, the CDR3 is TGTGCCAGCAGTAGGGGGAATGAGCAGTTCTTC. J is TRBJ2-1 and V is TRBV28; a possible D gene is TRBD1 (6 bases). Germline V gene sequence: CDR1 MDHEN, CDR2 SYDVKM. V lost 5 bases, J lost 7 bases, and 6 bases lay in between. The CDR3 consists of 11 residues.

There are a few counts of this clonotype. V and J are TRBV30 and TRBJ2-7; 8 positions agree with TRBD2. CDR1 is GTSNPN and CDR2 is SVGIG in the germline V gene (reference sequence). The CDR3 extends over 14 amino acids. Trimming took 3 bases from V and 2 from J; bases not matched to a gene: 6. In nucleotides, the CDR3 is TGTGCCTGGAGACCCGGGACTAGTACCTACGAGCAGTACTTC. As protein: CAWRPGTSTYEQYF.

The rearrangement uses TRBV5-4 and TRBJ2-5, with D possibly being TRBD2 (7 bases). CDR1 and CDR2 (germline): SGHNT, YYREEE (reference sequence). Trimming cost V 1 base and J 3 bases, with 16 bases left between them. The CDR3 extends over 16 amino acids. As DNA, the CDR3 is TGTGCCAGCAGCTTGAGGGGGGGCGCTTCGAAAGAGACCCAGTACTTC. Encoded protein: CASSLRGGASKETQYF. Filled out from reference TRBV5-4 and TRBJ2-5, the complete variable domain reads ETGVTQSPTHLIKTRGQQVTLRCSSQSGHNTVSWYQQALGQGPQFIFQYYREEENGRGNFPPRFSGLQFPNYSSELNVNALELDDSALYLCASSLRGGASKETQYFGPGTRLLVL.

In its sample, this clonotype was seen many times. The chain links TRBV4-1 to TRBJ1-5; a possible D gene is TRBD1 (6 bases). The CDR3 runs to 15 residues. V dropped 4 bases and J dropped 9 bases, with 19 bases sitting between them. CDR1 MGHRA and CDR2 YSYEKL come from the germline V gene. This CDR3 is CASSPDGQNFRPQHF. Written as DNA, the CDR3 is TGCGCCAGCAGCCCGGACGGACAGAATTTCCGGCCCCAGCATTTT.

This rearrangement joins TRBV4-1 to TRBJ1-1; the D gene is possibly TRBD1 (5 bases). Per the germline V gene, CDR1 is MGHRA and CDR2 is YSYEKL. The V end was cut by 4 bases, the J end by 10 bases, with 13 bases between. The CDR3 runs 12 residues. For the CDR3, the DNA is TGCGCCAGCAGCCCAGAGGTCGGGGGAGCTTTCTTT. It is translated as CASSPEVGGAFF.

The chain employs TRBV6-6 and TRBJ1-5; 11 bases fit TRBD1. CDR1 and CDR2 from the germline V gene are MNHNY and SVGAGI (reference sequence). With 5 bases clipped from V and 3 bases from J, the junction kept 6 bases outside the gene matches. The CDR3 sequence is 16 residues long. CDR3 bases: TGTGCCAGCAGTCCGGGACAGGGGGACTCCAATCAGCCCCAGCATTTT. Protein sequence: CASSPGQGDSNQPQHF.

This clonotype was picked up a small number of times. CDR3 sequence (DNA): TGTGCCAGCAGCTCCAAGTCTAGCGGGGGGAATGAGCAGTTCTTC. This codes for CASSSKSSGGNEQFF. J is TRBJ2-1 and V is TRBV7-2; TRBD2 agrees at 11 bases. The CDR3 covers 15 residues. V shed 4 bases, J shed 7 bases, and the junction held 6 bases outside the gene matches. Germline CDR1 reads SGHTA; CDR2 reads FQGNSA.

V gene TRBV20-1 combines with J gene TRBJ1-4; 8 bases align to TRBD1. The V gene's germline CDR1 is DFQATT and CDR2 SNEGSKA (reference sequence). Losses at the gene ends were 2 bases for V and 7 bases for J; bases not matched to a gene: 6. CDR3 length: 14 amino acids. The CDR3 here is CSARTGRGPEKLFF. In nucleotides, the CDR3 is TGCAGTGCTAGAACGGGCAGGGGGCCTGAAAAACTGTTTTTT.

This clonotype was detected a few times. The rearrangement joins TRBV27 to TRBJ2-2; unclear D gene. The germline CDR1 and CDR2 sequences are MNHEY and SMNVEV (reference sequence). The CDR3 spans 16 residues. V dropped 4 bases and J dropped 0 bases, with 12 bases sitting between them. CDR3 sequence: CASSSTGFTNTGELFF. As DNA, the CDR3 is TGTGCCAGCAGTTCAACCGGGTTTACGAACACCGGGGAGCTGTTTTTT.

The sample holds a few counts of this clonotype. This sequence joins TRBV5-5 and TRBJ2-7; tentatively, D is TRBD2 (6 bases). Germline values: CDR1 SGHKS, CDR2 YYEKEE (reference sequence). The CDR3 contains 14 residues. The V end lost 4 bases, the J end lost 2 bases, and 13 bases lay between the germline ends. The CDR3 DNA is TGTGCCAGCAGCGCGGGATTTTCCACCTACGAGCAGTACTTC. Encoded protein: CASSAGFSTYEQYF.

The CDR3 DNA is TGCGCCAGCAGCTTTGAACGTTCAGCCGCGCAGTTCTTC. Protein product: CASSFERSAAQFF. V and J are TRBV5-1 and TRBJ2-1; D gene ambiguous. Per germline, CDR1 SGHRS and CDR2 YFSETQ. The CDR3 contains 13 residues. Trimming left V 2 bases short and J 12 bases short, with 15 bases between.

The chain recombines TRBV30 with TRBJ2-7; possible D gene TRBD2, 5 bases. V lost 3 bases and J 3 bases, leaving 12 bases between the germline ends. The germline gives CDR1 GTSNPN, CDR2 SVGIG (reference sequence). This CDR3 contains 13 residues. The CDR3 region has the DNA TGTGCCTGGAGCGGGGTTAAGGGCTACGAGCAGTACTTC. It codes for CAWSGVKGYEQYF.

V usage is TRBV18 and J usage is TRBJ1-1; no clear D. Trimming took off 6 bases at V and 1 base at J, with 6 bases between the two ends. Germline V gene data show CDR1 as KGHSH and CDR2 as LQKENI. The CDR3 length is 12 residues. The CDR3 DNA follows: TGTGCCAGCTCCGGGCGGAACACTGAAGCTTTCTTT. Translated: CASSGRNTEAFF.

This clonotype appeared a few times. This chain joins TRBV2 and TRBJ2-7; 9 bases match TRBD1. The CDR3 covers 15 residues. Germline V CDR1 and CDR2: SNHLY, FYNNEI. Trimming cost V 6 bases and J 5 bases; bases outside gene matches: 11. CDR3 bases: TGTGCCAGCAGCCGCACCGGGACAGGGAACGACGAGCAGTACTTC. This codes for CASSRTGTGNDEQYF. The full variable domain, its missing parts supplied by reference TRBV2 and TRBJ2-7, is EPEVTQTPSHQVTQMGQEVILRCVPISNHLYFYWYRQILGQKVEFLVSFYNNEISEKSEIFDDQFSVERPDGSNFTLKIRSTKLEDSAMYFCASSRTGTGNDEQYFGPGTRLTVT.

This sequence joins TRBV19 and TRBJ1-1; D unclear. In germline, CDR1 is LNHDA, CDR2 SQIVND (reference sequence). The CDR3 consists of 16 residues. Trimming shortened V by 6 bases and J by 0 bases, and 17 bases separated the two germline ends. CDR3 DNA sequence: TGTGCCAGTAGACAACGGGGAGGCCGAGTGAACACTGAAGCTTTCTTT. This codes for CASRQRGGRVNTEAFF. The whole variable domain, filled in from reference TRBV19 and TRBJ1-1, reads DGGITQSPKYLFRKEGQNVTLSCEQNLNHDAMYWYRQDPGQGLRLIYYSQIVNDFQKGDIAEGYSVSREKKESFPLTVTSAQKNPTAFYLCASRQRGGRVNTEAFFGQGTRLTVV.

V usage is TRBV5-5 and J usage is TRBJ2-3; no definite D call. The CDR3 is 13 amino acids. Germline loops: CDR1 SGHKS, CDR2 YYEKEE (reference sequence). V was clipped by 3 bases and J by 2 bases, with 7 bases between them. DNA for the CDR3: TGTGCCAGCAGCTCCTTCACCACAGATACGCAGTATTTT. It translates to CASSSFTTDTQYF.

This clonotype was seen only a few times. The V and J genes are TRBV20-1 and TRBJ1-5; D unclear. The CDR3 is 14 residues long. Per germline, CDR1 DFQATT and CDR2 SNEGSKA (reference sequence). V was cut by 5 bases and J by 7 bases, with 18 bases left in between. The CDR3 loop reads CSALSPRAGQPQHF. Here the CDR3 DNA reads TGCAGTGCTTTATCCCCGAGGGCTGGGCAGCCCCAGCATTTT.

This chain links TRBV6-5 with TRBJ2-7; 7 nucleotides match TRBD2. The length of the CDR3 is 15 residues. The V gene end was trimmed by 5 bases and the J gene end by 4 bases; junction bases not matched to a gene: 11. Per the germline V gene, CDR1 is MNHEY and CDR2 is SVGAGI. DNA for the CDR3: TGTGCCAGCAGTGACGGAATAGCGGGCCATTACGAGCAGTACTTC. Translated, it gives CASSDGIAGHYEQYF.